This note documents a single T cell receptor (beta chain) sequence. The antigen is unknown. What was amplified from RNA transcripts were TCR beta CDR3 regions. Using the HTBI primer set, a first-round RT-PCR was run on the TCR CDR3. TCRdb re-analysed the multiplex PCR reads in MiXCR, keeping a single row per CDR3 protein. The data contain about 610,000 distinct CDR3 sequences, 35% to 55% of them singletons. The sample is drawn from a study of T cells in Graves' hyperthyroidism and ophthalmopathy. General study points: The model made its ophthalmopathy prediction, and onset followed a median roughly six months later.

Graves' hyperthyroidism is called stable when ophthalmopathy does not progress within 18 months. Newly diagnosed patients aged 18 to 65 had hyperthyroidism of under 2 months' duration. This clonotype was obtained from a woman aged 18-35 years with Graves' hyperthyroidism. The sequenced sample consisted of peripheral blood or thyroid tissue (not recorded which).

The CDR3 region is CSARWRGWSGNTIYF. The CDR3 nucleotides are TGCAGTGCTAGATGGCGAGGCTGGTCTGGAAACACCATATATTTT. V gene TRBV20-1 combines with J gene TRBJ1-3; D gene unclear. Germline values: CDR1 DFQATT, CDR2 SNEGSKA (reference sequence). With 2 bases removed from V and 1 base from J, the gap between germline ends came to 12 bases. The CDR3 contains 15 residues.